The 18 T cell receptor beta chains reported below all come from one sample, sequenced in a study of T cell responses to AZD1222 COVID-19 vaccine. Data came from immunoSEQ multiplex PCR; TCRdb stores just in-frame clones and leaves some out. The sample carries some 120,000 clones, about 90% recorded once. Source: peripheral blood, taken on day 0 of AZD1222 vaccination. The receptor set was obtained from an adult in good health.

CDR3 DNA sequence: TGTGCCAGCAGTTCCACTAGCGGGGGAACCTACGAGCAGTACTTC. Translation gives CASSSTSGGTYEQYF. The chain links TRBV6-2 or TRBV6-3 to TRBJ2-7; 11 bases match TRBD2. V trimming: 4 bases; J trimming: 2 bases; junction bases outside the gene matches: 4. From germline, CDR1 is MNHEY and CDR2 SVGEGT. This CDR3 has 15 residues.

This clone was recorded once. The genes are TRBV7-9 and TRBJ2-5; no clear D. The V and J ends lost 3 bases and 4 bases respectively, with 3 bases between them. The CDR3 consists of 11 residues. CDR1 and CDR2 (germline): SEHNR, FQNEAQ (reference sequence). The CDR3 is CASSFIETQYF. CDR3 coding DNA: TGTGCCAGCAGCTTCATAGAGACCCAGTACTTC.

This rearrangement joins TRBV30 to TRBJ1-3; the match to TRBD1 covers 7 bases. V gave up 1 base and J gave up 0 bases; unmatched junction bases: 0. The CDR3 is 14 amino acids. The germline V gene has CDR1 GTSNPN and CDR2 SVGIG (reference sequence). CDR3 sequence reads: CAWSDRGSGNTIYF. CDR3 in DNA: TGTGCCTGGAGTGACAGGGGCTCTGGAAACACCATATATTTT.

V and J are TRBV7-3 and TRBJ1-2; D perhaps matches TRBD1 (5 bases). Germline-derived CDR1 and CDR2 are SGHTA and FQGTGA. CDR3 length equals 18 residues. V lost 1 base to trimming and J lost 3 bases, with 21 bases between them. The CDR3, as DNA: TGTGCCAGCAGCTTAAATCTGACCCCCCGGCAGGGAGACTATGGCTACACCTTC. It specifies CASSLNLTPRQGDYGYTF.

This chain joins TRBV9 and TRBJ1-5; D is uncertain. Trimming removed 3 bases from V and 0 bases from J, with 10 bases in between. The CDR3 runs to 15 residues. The germline CDR1 and CDR2 sequences are SGDLS and YYNGEE. CDR3 residues: CASSEGDHSNQPQHF. In nucleotides, the CDR3 is TGTGCCAGCAGCGAAGGAGACCATAGCAATCAGCCCCAGCATTTT.

This clone showed up just a few times. This CDR3 is CAWSGRQDQPQHF. The DNA for the CDR3 is TGTGCCTGGAGTGGACGACAAGATCAGCCCCAGCATTTT. This rearrangement joins TRBV30 to TRBJ1-5, with D unresolved. The germline gives CDR1 GTSNPN, CDR2 SVGIG (reference sequence). V was clipped by 1 base and J by 5 bases, with 9 bases between them. There are 13 residues in the CDR3.

This chain connects TRBV18 to TRBJ2-3, with D unresolved. CDR3 size: 14 residues. The germline V gene encodes CDR1 KGHSH and CDR2 LQKENI. With 6 bases removed from V and 1 base from J, the gap between germline ends came to 11 bases. CDR3 residues: CASSTNFGTDTQYF. In DNA form, the CDR3 reads TGTGCCAGCTCCACCAATTTCGGCACAGATACGCAGTATTTT.

The chain employs TRBV13 and TRBJ1-2; maybe TRBD1 (6 bases). The ends were cut back, 4 bases at V and 4 bases at J, with 13 bases in the middle. This CDR3 is built from 14 residues. Per germline, CDR1 PRHDT and CDR2 FYEKMQ (reference sequence). In nucleotides, the CDR3 is TGTGCCAGCAGCTCTACAGGGTCCGGCTATGGCTACACCTTC. This codes for CASSSTGSGYGYTF.

The V call is TRBV5-1, the J call TRBJ2-7, with D possibly TRBD1 on 6 matching bases. The V gene's germline CDR1 is SGHRS and CDR2 YFSETQ. The CDR3 totals 15 residues. V was trimmed by 5 bases and J by 0 bases, leaving 15 bases between them. The CDR3: CASSPGPTGSYEQYF. The CDR3 DNA sequence: TGCGCCAGCAGTCCGGGCCCGACAGGCTCCTACGAGCAGTACTTC.

V gene TRBV5-4 combines with J gene TRBJ1-1; D remains unclear. CDR1 is SGHNT and CDR2 is YYREEE in the germline V gene (reference sequence). This CDR3 contains 13 residues. Trimming cost V 7 bases and J 7 bases, with 17 bases left between them. As DNA, the CDR3 is TGTGCCAGCCGTTTATCTTCCGAGCATGAAGCTTTCTTT. Translated, it gives CASRLSSEHEAFF.

The chain employs TRBV28 and TRBJ2-3; no firm D call. This CDR3 is built from 12 residues. Trimming pared 2 bases from V and 1 base from J, leaving 1 base between. Looked up from germline, CDR1 is MDHEN and CDR2 is SYDVKM. The CDR3 spells CASSLGTDTQYF. The CDR3 DNA sequence: TGTGCCAGCAGTTTAGGCACAGATACGCAGTATTTT.

The chain joins TRBV9 to TRBJ1-1, with 10 bases that match TRBD1. Germline V lookup: CDR1 SGDLS, CDR2 YYNGEE. With 3 bases clipped from V and 4 bases from J, the junction kept 6 bases outside the gene matches. This CDR3 comprises 15 residues. The CDR3 loop reads CASSETGGAPTEAFF. CDR3 DNA: TGTGCCAGCAGCGAGACAGGGGGCGCGCCCACTGAAGCTTTCTTT.

The V call is TRBV24-1, the J call TRBJ2-3, with 13 positions matching TRBD2. Germline values: CDR1 KGHDR, CDR2 SFDVKD. Trimming cost V 1 base and J 4 bases; bases outside gene matches: 10. This CDR3 is 19 amino acids long. The CDR3 here is CATSDFLGLAGDRADTQYF. As DNA, the CDR3 is TGTGCCACCAGTGATTTCCTCGGACTAGCGGGAGATCGCGCAGATACGCAGTATTTT.

V usage is TRBV7-8 and J usage is TRBJ1-1; D not resolved. Trimming took 5 bases from V and 0 from J, leaving 16 bases between them. In germline, CDR1 is SGHVS, CDR2 FQNEAQ. The CDR3 consists of 16 residues. The DNA for the CDR3 is TGTGCCAGCAGCCCCCTACGGGGAGGGATGAACACTGAAGCTTTCTTT. Amino acid sequence: CASSPLRGGMNTEAFF.

This clone has just one count. V and J are TRBV15 and TRBJ2-1; 7 bases are shared with TRBD1. The CDR3 runs 15 residues. Germline V lookup: CDR1 LNHNV, CDR2 YYDKDF (reference sequence). J gave up 6 bases and V 4 bases, and 9 bases lay outside the gene matches. CDR3 loop: CATSIGQDRRNEQFF. The CDR3 bases are TGTGCCACCAGCATCGGACAGGATCGGCGCAATGAGCAGTTCTTC.

This clone was picked up a small number of times. The chain combines TRBV14 with TRBJ2-2, with a weak D call TRBD2 (5 bases). V lost 0 bases and J 7 bases, leaving 6 bases between the germline ends. Germline V CDR1 and CDR2: SGHDN, FVKESK. This CDR3 is built from 13 residues. CDR3 DNA sequence: TGTGCCAGCAGCCAAGATGAGGGCGGGGAGCTGTTTTTT. Translation: CASSQDEGGELFF.

The chain is built from TRBV6-5 and TRBJ1-4; 9 positions agree with TRBD1. There are 14 residues in the CDR3. The V gene end was trimmed by 6 bases and the J gene end by 4 bases; junction bases not matched to a gene: 3. The V gene's germline CDR1 is MNHEY and CDR2 SVGAGI. CDR3 sequence: CASRGTGSNEKLFF. The CDR3 region has the DNA TGTGCCAGCAGGGGGACAGGGAGTAATGAAAAACTGTTTTTT.

The V gene is TRBV3-1 (or the pseudogene TRBV3-2), the J gene TRBJ1-2; D gene unclear. Germline V gene sequence: CDR1 LGHDT, CDR2 YNNKEL (reference sequence). The V gene lost 3 bases and the J gene lost 1 base, with 15 bases spanning the gap. The CDR3 is 16 residues long. CDR3 region: CASSHYRVGSNYGYTF. CDR3 sequence (DNA): TGTGCCAGCAGCCATTATAGGGTCGGCAGTAACTATGGCTACACCTTC.